A single TCR beta chain is shown here with its context. What it binds is not known. Looked up from germline, CDR1 is MNHEY and CDR2 is SVGAGI. The CDR3 length is 13 residues. The V end lost 6 bases, the J end lost 8 bases, and 15 bases lay between the germline ends. PCR involved 60 Vbeta and 13 Jbeta primers. Clones were read by immunoSEQ multiplex PCR, and TCRdb kept only the in-frame ones, dropping some. The sample consists of some 130,000 clones, just under 90% of them appearing once. The sample is drawn from a study of cytomegalovirus exposure and HLA in healthy donors. Study outcomes and limitations: Earlier results showed most TCR beta V segments being productive about 90% or about 30% of the time. Available immune exposure information was restricted to CMV serostatus only. According to a later analysis, most TCR beta chains associated with CMV appeared HLA-restricted.

The chain uses TRBV6-5 and TRBJ2-3, with D perhaps matching TRBD1 (5 bases). This sequence was found in a woman aged 25 to 39 in good health and CMV-seronegative. Material: PBMCs. DNA of the CDR3: TGTGCCAGCAGACTACAAGTCAGGGCTACGCAGTATTTT. It translates to CASRLQVRATQYF.